A selection of T cell receptor beta chains follows, all from one sample in a study of vaccination and CD4 T cells after COVID-19. These receptors' targets are unknown. TCRdb independently ran MiXCR on the PCR reads; one entry per CDR3 protein. This table has roughly 15,000 distinct CDR3 sequences, approximately 30% appearing once. The sequenced material came from cultured CD4+ T cells from blood. All receptors derive from a human donor with COVID-19. Both conserved end residues are part of each CDR3. D genes are given only for firm matches. Clone size appears in some rows only: once, few, many, or a class for an expanded clone.

NA,TRBJ1-2,TRBD1,TRBV6-1,TGTGCCAGCAGGGGGGACAGCTCCTATGGCTACACCTTC,CASRGDSSYGYTF
NA,TRBJ1-2,NA,TRBV12-5,TGTGCTAGTGGTTTGGCCCAACAGGGAAGCTACACCTTC,CASGLAQQGSYTF
medium-sized,TRBJ1-5,TRBD1,TRBV6-2/TRBV6-3,TGTGCCAGTAGACAGGGTGGGAGCAATCAGCCCCAGCATTTT,CASRQGGSNQPQHF
NA,TRBJ1-4,NA,TRBV11-2,TGTGCCAGCAGCTTAGACAGGGCTCGTCCTAATGAAAAACTGTTTTTT,CASSLDRARPNEKLFF
NA,TRBJ2-5,NA,TRBV11-2,TGTGCCAGCAGCTTAGGTCGCAGGGGAGAGACCCAGTACTTC,CASSLGRRGETQYF
NA,TRBJ2-1,NA,TRBV10-3,TGTGCCATCAGTGGGTTGAAGACGGAAGGCAATGAGCAGTTCTTC,CAISGLKTEGNEQFF
NA,TRBJ2-4,TRBD1,TRBV27,TGTGCCAGCAGTTTATCCCGGGACAGGGCCCTCCTGAACATTCAGTACTTC,CASSLSRDRALLNIQYF
few,TRBJ2-2,NA,TRBV5-1,TGCGCCAGCAGCTTGATCCGACCGAACACTGGGGAGCTGTTTTTT,CASSLIRPNTGELFF
NA,TRBJ1-1,NA,TRBV2,TGTGCCAGCCTGGGGGACGGTCACACTGAAGCTTTCTTT,CASLGDGHTEAFF
NA,TRBJ2-2,NA,TRBV27,TGTGCCAGCTCGATGGCTGGTGGGGTCGGCACCGGGGAGCTGTTTTTT,CASSMAGGVGTGELFF
NA,TRBJ2-6,NA,TRBV6-1,TGTGCCACCCTACCCTCAGGGTATTCTGGGGCCAACGTCCTGACTTTC,CATLPSGYSGANVLTF
few,TRBJ1-6,NA,TRBV2,TGTGCCAGCAGTGAAGAGGGGCAGGGATCACCCCTCCACTTT,CASSEEGQGSPLHF
few,TRBJ1-4,NA,TRBV6-1,TGTGCCAGCAGCGCTAGCGGTGGAGCTAATGAAAAACTGTTTTTT,CASSASGGANEKLFF
NA,TRBJ2-1,NA,TRBV20-1,TGCAGTGCTAGAAGGGGGGGGAGCTACAATGAGCAGTTCTTC,CSARRGGSYNEQFF
few,TRBJ2-5,TRBD2,TRBV6-1,TGTGCCAGCAGGGCCCTAGCGGGGGGCCAAGAGACCCAGTACTTC,CASRALAGGQETQYF
few,TRBJ1-5,NA,TRBV19,TGTGCCAGTAGTATAGGGGGGGCTCCGGAGCAGCCCCAGCATTTT,CASSIGGAPEQPQHF
NA,TRBJ1-2,NA,TRBV19,TGTGCCAGTAGTATAGATCCCAGGGCTAACTATGGCTACACCTTC,CASSIDPRANYGYTF
few,TRBJ2-3,NA,TRBV2,TGTGCCAGCAATCGGGAGAGCACAGATACGCAGTATTTT,CASNRESTDTQYF
few,TRBJ1-6,NA,TRBV6-5,TGTGCCAGCAGTTCGATCCGCAGGACTCGCAATTCACCCCTCCACTTT,CASSSIRRTRNSPLHF
few,TRBJ1-1,NA,TRBV6-1,TGTGCCAGCTGGGACATTAATGAAGCTTTCTTT,CASWDINEAFF
few,TRBJ1-5,NA,TRBV7-2,TGTGCCAGCAGCAGTGATATGGACAGAATCAATCAGCCCCAGCATTTT,CASSSDMDRINQPQHF
NA,TRBJ2-7,NA,TRBV6-5,TGTGCCAGCAGTTTTGCAAGAAGAGGGGAGGTCAGGGTGTACGAGCAGTACTTC,CASSFARRGEVRVYEQYF
NA,TRBJ1-6,TRBD1,TRBV6-2/TRBV6-3,TGTGCCAGCAGCCGACCCCCCGGGACAGGAGCTTCACCCCTCCACTTT,CASSRPPGTGASPLHF
NA,TRBJ2-6,NA,TRBV5-6,TGTGCCAGCAGCCCAACCGGACAGCTCTCTGGGGCCAACGTCCTGACTTTC,CASSPTGQLSGANVLTF
few,TRBJ1-1,NA,TRBV12-3/TRBV12-4,TGTGCCAGCAGTACCTGGACACCCTACACTGAAGCTTTCTTT,CASSTWTPYTEAFF
few,TRBJ1-6,NA,TRBV6-1,TGTGCCGCGAAATCGGGCTATAATTCACCCCTCCACTTT,CAAKSGYNSPLHF
medium-sized,TRBJ1-5,NA,TRBV6-2/TRBV6-3,TGTGCCAGCAGCTACGGGGCGGGGTTAAGGAATCAGCCCCAGCATTTT,CASSYGAGLRNQPQHF
NA,TRBJ2-1,TRBD2,TRBV9,TGTGCCAGCAGCGTAGTCCTAGCGGGGGAAGAGCAGTTCTTC,CASSVVLAGEEQFF
NA,TRBJ2-2,NA,TRBV10-3,TGTGCCGTACAGGGTCAGCGGGAGCTGTTTTTT,CAVQGQRELFF
few,TRBJ1-2,NA,TRBV25-1,TGTGCCAGCAGTGCAGGGGACGGACATAACTATGGCTACACCTTC,CASSAGDGHNYGYTF
NA,TRBJ1-1,NA,TRBV20-1,TGCAGTGCAAGAGACCCGGGACGGAACACTGAAGCTTTCTTT,CSARDPGRNTEAFF
few,TRBJ2-7,TRBD1,TRBV29-1,TGCAGCGTTGGACAGGGTACCTACGAGCAGTACTTC,CSVGQGTYEQYF
NA,TRBJ2-3,NA,TRBV10-3,TGTGCCATCAGGGGGGCGGCGACAGATACGCAGTATTTT,CAIRGAATDTQYF
few,TRBJ1-3,NA,TRBV7-8,TGTGCCAGCAGCCCAAGGGACCACTCTGGAAACACCATATATTTT,CASSPRDHSGNTIYF
few,TRBJ2-7,NA,TRBV28,TGTGCCAGCAGCGGGGCCCTCCCGAGCTCCTACGAGCAGTACTTC,CASSGALPSSYEQYF
NA,TRBJ1-4,TRBD1,TRBV4-3,TGCGCCAGCAGCCAAGGGGCCGGGACAGCAAATGAAAAACTGTTTTTT,CASSQGAGTANEKLFF
NA,TRBJ2-7,NA,TRBV6-5,TGTGCCAGCAGTTACCCTTTCTCTCAGGTCTCCTACGAGCAGTACTTC,CASSYPFSQVSYEQYF
medium-sized,TRBJ1-1,NA,TRBV20-1,TGCAGTGCTAGACCCCTCAGGGGGAACACTGAAGCTTTCTTT,CSARPLRGNTEAFF
NA,TRBJ2-7,NA,TRBV6-2/TRBV6-3,TGTGCCAGCGATTCAGGACCGGACGAGCAGTACTTC,CASDSGPDEQYF
NA,TRBJ2-3,NA,TRBV6-1,TGTGCCAGCAGTACTACAGGGCGGACGCAGTATTTT,CASSTTGRTQYF
few,TRBJ1-6,NA,TRBV12-3/TRBV12-4,TGTGCCAGCAGTTTACAGGGACGGTATAATTCACCCCTCCACTTT,CASSLQGRYNSPLHF